A single T cell receptor beta chain is shown here with its context. The antigen is not known. With 3 bases clipped from V and 7 bases from J, the junction kept 2 bases outside the gene matches. The CDR3 contains 13 residues. Germline-derived CDR1 and CDR2 are SGHNT and YYREEE (reference sequence). Profiled with immunoSEQ multiplex PCR; TCRdb holds only in-frame clones, not every one. The sample has about 93,000 clones, about 90% seen once. These data come from a study of OX40 agonist ivuxolimab in advanced cancers. Study information: Ivuxolimab, which is an agonistic anti-OX40 (CD134) antibody, was administered to the patients. Checkpoint inhibitors had been given previously to 40% of patients.

General study findings and limits: Dosing at 0.1 to 3.0 mg/kg was accompanied by clonal expansion of CD4+ and CD8+ blood T cells by week 6.

This receptor was identified in an adult with an advanced solid tumor such as melanoma, head and neck, liver or kidney cancer. V and J are TRBV5-4 and TRBJ2-7, with 12 bases fitting TRBD2. Sequenced material: CD4+ or CD8+ T cells sorted from blood, taken in a trial of the OX40 agonist ivuxolimab. Here the CDR3 reads CASSYGLAGEQYF. The CDR3 nucleotides read TGTGCCAGCAGCTACGGACTAGCGGGAGAGCAGTACTTC.